This T cell receptor (beta chain) originates from a study of T-cell reconstitution after alpha-beta-depleted transplantation in children. General study results and limits: A year had passed since transplant, and T-cell counts and diversity by then came mostly from newly produced T cells. Several hundred rapidly expanded clones from non-depleted graft cells reportedly supplied alpha-beta T cells about two months post-transplant. Day-60 TCRbeta diversity that was high in some patients was derived from surviving recipient T cells and thymic progenitors.

The CDR3 consists of 15 residues. The V gene's germline CDR1 is SEHNR and CDR2 FQNEAQ (reference sequence). V was trimmed by 1 base and J by 2 bases, leaving 10 bases between them. Unique molecular identifiers were built into the TCRbeta library. TCRdb itself ran the PCR reads through MiXCR, one entry per CDR3 protein. The sample includes 200,000 to 300,000 distinct CDR3 sequences, roughly a quarter of them seen just once. This clonotype turned up a few times. Its antigen is not known. The sequencing here drew on PBMCs, taken before TCRalphabeta/CD19-depleted stem cell transplant. This sequence joins TRBV7-9 and TRBJ2-3, with D possibly matching TRBD1 (6 bases). This TCR came from a girl aged 2 to 9 with Fanconi anemia, due to receive a stem cell transplant. CDR3: CASSLVTGATDTQYF. CDR3 sequence (DNA): TGTGCCAGCAGCTTAGTGACAGGAGCCACAGATACGCAGTATTTT. Supplemented by reference TRBV7-9 and TRBJ2-3, the full variable domain reads DTGVSQNPRHKITKRGQNVTFRCDPISEHNRLYWYRQTLGQGPEFLTYFQNEAQLEKSRLLSDRFSAERPKGSFSTLEIQRTEQGDSAMYLCASSLVTGATDTQYFGPGTRLTVL.